This is a list of T cell receptor beta chains from one sample in a study of blood T cells in healthy people across ages. TCRdb recomputed calls from the 5' RACE reads with MiXCR, one row per CDR3 protein. The data hold over 500,000 distinct CDR3 sequences, with 40% to 65% observed a single time. Material: blood. The source is a woman at least 80 years old in good health. Both conserved end residues are part of each CDR3. Each record gives: clone size, V gene, J gene, D gene, CDR3 DNA, CDR3 protein. The D gene is left open where the match is weak. Expanded clones get a size class; other rows say once, few or many, or leave the size out.

many	TRBV28	TRBJ2-1	NA	TGTGCCAGCAGTCCCGACGGGACCCTCAACAATGAGCAGTTCTTC	CASSPDGTLNNEQFF
NA	TRBV6-6	TRBJ2-1	NA	TGTGCCAGCAGTTACGAGAGGGAAAAGCAGTTCTTC	CASSYEREKQFF
many	TRBV27	TRBJ2-1	TRBD1	TGTGCCAGCAGTTTATATGGGACAGCTCACAATGAGCAGTTCTTC	CASSLYGTAHNEQFF
NA	TRBV20-1	TRBJ2-5	TRBD2	TGCAGCCTACAGCGGGGGGAAGAGACCCAGTACTTC	CSLQRGEETQYF
NA	TRBV7-9	TRBJ2-1	TRBD2	TGTGCCAGCAGCCAGCCCACTAGCGGGGGGCACGGATCCTACAATGAGCAGTTCTTC	CASSQPTSGGHGSYNEQFF
NA	TRBV4-1	TRBJ2-7	NA	TGCGCCAGCAGCCAAGCGGTAGACAGTTCCTACGAGCAGTACTTC	CASSQAVDSSYEQYF
many	TRBV14	TRBJ2-1	NA	TGTGCCAGCAGCCAACTGACACCGGGAACACGGAATGAGCAGTTCTTC	CASSQLTPGTRNEQFF
many	TRBV6-4	TRBJ2-1	NA	TGTGCCAGCAGTGACGGGCGATCAGGTCCCTCGTTATACAATGAGCAGTTCTTC	CASSDGRSGPSLYNEQFF
many	TRBV2	TRBJ2-1	TRBD2	TGTGCCAGCAAAGGGCTAGCGGTTTACAATGAGCAGTTCTTC	CASKGLAVYNEQFF
once	TRBV7-8	TRBJ2-5	NA	TGTGCCAGCAGCTTAGCGCGGAGCAGCCAAGAGACCCAGTACTTC	CASSLARSSQETQYF
few	TRBV4-2	TRBJ2-2	TRBD1	TGTGCCAGCAGCCGCCTGAGGACAGGGGTGCCGAACACCGGGGAGCTGTTTTTT	CASSRLRTGVPNTGELFF
few	TRBV12-3/TRBV12-4	TRBJ2-1	TRBD1	TGTGCCAGCCTACTGACAGGGGGCGGTTTTAATGAGCAGTTCTTC	CASLLTGGGFNEQFF
NA	TRBV20-1	TRBJ2-1	TRBD1	TGCAGTGCTAGGGCCCAGGGGGCCAAGGAGGTAGTGGGTGGTGAGCAGTTCTTC	CSARAQGAKEVVGGEQFF
many	TRBV3-1	TRBJ2-3	NA	TGTGCCAGCAGCCAAGATAGGCAGAGCACAGATACGCAGTATTTT	CASSQDRQSTDTQYF
many	TRBV4-2	TRBJ1-2	NA	TGTGCCAGCAGCCAAGATAATCACCCTGACTATGGCTACACCTTC	CASSQDNHPDYGYTF
few	TRBV7-2	TRBJ2-1	NA	TGTGCCAGCAGCTTAGAGTATGGCGGGGAGGCGGACAATGAGCAGTTCTTC	CASSLEYGGEADNEQFF
NA	TRBV7-2	TRBJ2-3	NA	TGTGCCAGCAGCTTTGTAAGGAGCCCCACAGATACGCAGTATTTT	CASSFVRSPTDTQYF
many	TRBV5-1	TRBJ2-1	NA	TGCGCCAGCAGCTTTCAGGCTCCGGCGGTGGATGAGCAGTTCTTC	CASSFQAPAVDEQFF
NA	TRBV9	TRBJ2-1	NA	TGTGCCAGCAGCGTAGGCGGGCCTCGAAGCTCCTACAATGAGCAGTTCTTC	CASSVGGPRSSYNEQFF
many	TRBV20-1	TRBJ2-3	TRBD2	TGCAGTGCTAGTGGTGGGGGGGGCACAGATACGCAGTATTTT	CSASGGGGTDTQYF
NA	TRBV20-1	TRBJ1-2	TRBD1	TGCAGTGCTAGACTTCCAAAGGGGGCAGGGGTTGGTGATGGCTACACCTTC	CSARLPKGAGVGDGYTF
NA	TRBV5-5	TRBJ1-1	NA	TGTGCCAGCAGCTTTGTCAGGGAAGACACTGAAGCTTTCTTT	CASSFVREDTEAFF
NA	TRBV9	TRBJ2-1	NA	TGTGCCAGCAGCGTGAACTTAAACAATGAGCAGTTCTTC	CASSVNLNNEQFF
NA	TRBV14	TRBJ2-6	NA	TGTGCCAGCAGCCCACCAAGTTCTGGGGCCAACGTCCTGACTTTC	CASSPPSSGANVLTF
once	TRBV29-1	TRBJ1-6	NA	TGCAGCGTTGAAGAGGACCCGTCCTATCCCCTCCACTTT	CSVEEDPSYPLHF
few	TRBV20-1	TRBJ2-1	NA	TGCAGTGCCCTCAGGATGAGGCGGGCCCTTGGATCCAATGAGCAGTTCTTC	CSALRMRRALGSNEQFF
many	TRBV11-2	TRBJ1-5	NA	TGTGCCAGCAGCCCACCACTACGGGACAATCAGCCCCAGCATTTT	CASSPPLRDNQPQHF
NA	TRBV20-1	TRBJ1-1	NA	TGCAGTGCTAGGGGCCGATTGGAGAGTGAAGCTTTCTTT	CSARGRLESEAFF
NA	TRBV6-2/TRBV6-3	TRBJ1-2	TRBD1	TGTGCCAGCACCGCAGTGGACAGGGGCCCTTATGGCTACACCTTC	CASTAVDRGPYGYTF
NA	TRBV20-1	TRBJ2-7	NA	TGCAGTGCTAAAGACACCCAGGCCTACGAGCAGTACTTC	CSAKDTQAYEQYF
NA	TRBV12-3/TRBV12-4	TRBJ1-1	NA	TGTGTCAGCAGCCCCGCTCCGCAGGTTGGCACTGAAGCTTTCTTT	CVSSPAPQVGTEAFF
NA	TRBV27	TRBJ2-2	NA	TGTGCCAGCAGAATCACAACTTTAAACACCGGGGAGCTGTTTTTT	CASRITTLNTGELFF
many	TRBV7-9	TRBJ1-1	NA	TGTGCCAGCAGCACCCAGGGGAGCACTGAAGCTTTCTTT	CASSTQGSTEAFF
NA	TRBV7-2	TRBJ2-7	NA	TGTGCCAGCAGATCGGCGGGAAGTGCCTACGAGCAGTACTTC	CASRSAGSAYEQYF
many	TRBV27	TRBJ2-3	TRBD2	TGTGCCAGCAGTCCACGGACTAGCGGCTATACGCAGTATTTT	CASSPRTSGYTQYF
NA	TRBV2	TRBJ1-5	TRBD1	TGTGCCAGCAGCCTACTCGGAGGGACAGACACATTGAATAGCAATCAGCCCCAGCATTTT	CASSLLGGTDTLNSNQPQHF
NA	TRBV7-2	TRBJ2-5	NA	TGTGCCAGCAGTCTTTACAGGGACTCAGGGACCCAGTACTTC	CASSLYRDSGTQYF
NA	TRBV20-1	TRBJ1-2	NA	TGCAGTGCCGCCGGGAGGGACGTACAGGGCGGCTATGGCTACACCTTC	CSAAGRDVQGGYGYTF
NA	TRBV3-1	TRBJ2-1	TRBD2	TGTGCCAGCAGCCGACTTGGGACTACCAGCTCCTACAATGAGCAGTTCTTC	CASSRLGTTSSYNEQFF
NA	TRBV4-1	TRBJ2-7	NA	TGCGCCAGTTCTAGTGCGGGGCCCTTCTACGAGCAGTACTTC	CASSSAGPFYEQYF
NA	TRBV5-1	TRBJ2-1	TRBD2	TGCGCCAGCAGCTTGCTGGGTAGCGGGAGGGCCTCGTACAATGAGCAGTTCTTC	CASSLLGSGRASYNEQFF
NA	TRBV2	TRBJ1-5	NA	TGTGCCAGCAGTGAACAAGGTGGTCGCGGTCAGCCCCAGCATTTT	CASSEQGGRGQPQHF